The 30 T cell receptor beta chains given below trace back to one sample, sequenced in a study of Ad26.COV2.S vaccination and SARS-CoV-2 variants. The treatment is: around 19 received Ad26.COV2.S at low or high dose, single or two shots; about five received placebo; per-sample allocation not given. Specimens were obtained on day 63 following the first vaccine or placebo injection. This table comes from immunoSEQ multiplex PCR, and its TCRdb copy is limited to in-frame clones, with some not included. In the table there are about 350,000 clones, around 83% of which are singletons. The source was peripheral blood, collected in a trial of Ad26.COV2.S vaccine versus placebo. Every receptor here comes from a person aged 18-65 years who received the Ad26.COV2.S COVID-19 vaccine or a placebo.

The chain joins TRBV10-3 to TRBJ1-3, with 10 bases fitting TRBD1. CDR3 length: 17 amino acids. Trimming took 5 bases from V and 0 from J; bases not matched to a gene: 7. Germline V gene data show CDR1 as ENHRY and CDR2 as SYGVKD. For the CDR3, the DNA is TGTGCCATCAGTCCGGGACAGGGGACCTTCTCTGGAAACACCATATATTTT. It specifies CAISPGQGTFSGNTIYF.

This clone was picked up a small number of times. V usage is TRBV18 and J usage is TRBJ1-3; D not resolved. The CDR3 runs 16 residues. Trimming pared 0 bases from V and 0 bases from J, leaving 9 bases between. Germline loops: CDR1 KGHSH, CDR2 LQKENI. The CDR3 sequence is CASSPPTGLSGNTIYF. The CDR3 nucleotides are TGTGCCAGCTCACCACCGACGGGTCTCTCTGGAAACACCATATATTTT.

This chain connects TRBV24-1 to TRBJ2-1; 7 nucleotides align to TRBD2. This CDR3 comprises 16 residues. The V gene end was trimmed by 6 bases and the J gene end by 6 bases; junction bases not matched to a gene: 13. Germline lookup yields CDR1 KGHDR and CDR2 SFDVKD. CDR3 region: CATSPPQRGDTNEQFF. CDR3 DNA sequence: TGTGCCACCAGTCCACCCCAGCGGGGAGATACCAATGAGCAGTTCTTC.

The rearrangement uses TRBV10-2 and TRBJ1-3, with 7 bases matching TRBD1. This CDR3 is built from 15 residues. Germline V gene sequence: CDR1 WSHSY, CDR2 SAAADI. Trimming at V came to 5 bases and at J to 2 bases, leaving 6 bases not matched to a gene. The chain's CDR3 is CASSKYTGAGNTIYF. CDR3 coding DNA: TGCGCCAGCAGTAAATATACAGGGGCTGGAAACACCATATATTTT.

In nucleotides, the CDR3 is TGTGCCAGCAGCTTTAGGGAGTTAGGCACTGAAGCTTTCTTT. Translating gives CASSFRELGTEAFF. This chain joins TRBV7-9 and TRBJ1-1, with D hard to call. CDR1 and CDR2 (germline): SEHNR, FQNEAQ (reference sequence). CDR3 length: 14 residues. V lost 3 bases and J lost 4, with 12 bases in between.

The chain uses TRBV15 and TRBJ1-5, with 10 bases fitting TRBD1. Trimming at V came to 1 base and at J to 5 bases, leaving 5 bases not matched to a gene. CDR1 is LNHNV and CDR2 is YYDKDF in the germline V gene (reference sequence). The CDR3 is 16 residues long. CDR3 region: CATSRARDRGHQPQHF. For the CDR3, the DNA is TGTGCCACCAGCAGAGCTAGGGACAGGGGTCATCAGCCCCAGCATTTT.

This clone was seen only a few times. The chain carries TRBV20-1 and TRBJ2-1, with 10 bases that match TRBD2. Germline CDR1 and CDR2: DFQATT and SNEGSKA (reference sequence). J was trimmed by 15 bases and V by 5 bases; bases with no gene match: 7. The CDR3 spans 11 residues. In nucleotides, the CDR3 is TGCAGTGCTCAGCGGGAGGGCGCCCGGTTCTTC. Amino acids: CSAQREGARFF.

This sequence joins TRBV2 and TRBJ1-2, with D hard to call. Germline CDR1 and CDR2: SNHLY and FYNNEI. The length of the CDR3 is 14 residues. V was clipped by 6 bases and J by 8 bases, with 19 bases between them. The CDR3 DNA reads TGTGCCAGCAGCCAATACAACGAGGTGGGCGGCTACACCTTC. Its translation: CASSQYNEVGGYTF.

This clone was counted a single time. The J gene is TRBJ1-1, the V gene TRBV19, with 7 bases that match TRBD1. Germline V lookup: CDR1 LNHDA, CDR2 SQIVND (reference sequence). This CDR3 is 14 amino acids long. The junction had 4 bases not matched to a gene; V was cut back by 2 bases and J by 4 bases. Here the CDR3 DNA reads TGTGCCAGTAGTATACTACAGGGGATCACTGAAGCTTTCTTT. Protein: CASSILQGITEAFF.

This chain connects TRBV5-1 to TRBJ2-7; 7 positions match TRBD2. Trimming at V came to 4 bases and at J to 2 bases, leaving 6 bases not matched to a gene. The CDR3 is 14 residues long. Germline CDR1 reads SGHRS; CDR2 reads YFSETQ. This chain's CDR3 is CASSGAGAAYEQYF. The DNA for the CDR3 is TGCGCCAGCAGCGGTGCGGGAGCGGCCTACGAGCAGTACTTC.

The chain joins TRBV10-1 to TRBJ2-1, with D possibly called TRBD1 or TRBD2 (6 bases each). V lost 6 bases and J 5 bases, leaving 29 bases between the germline ends. CDR3 size: 19 residues. Germline V gene sequence: CDR1 WNHNN, CDR2 SYGVQD (reference sequence). Here the CDR3 DNA reads TGCGCCAGCAGCCCAGGAGGGGGTGCCCGGCCAACCCTTAACAATGAGCAGTTCTTC. This sequence encodes CASSPGGGARPTLNNEQFF.

This chain joins TRBV5-1 and TRBJ1-2; D remains unclear. The ends were cut back, 4 bases at V and 4 bases at J, with 11 bases in the middle. Germline V gene lookup returns CDR1 SGHRS and CDR2 YFSETQ. The CDR3 contains 13 residues. CDR3 nucleotides: TGCGCCAGCAGCGGTACCGGGAGCTATGGCTACACCTTC. As protein: CASSGTGSYGYTF.

V gene TRBV6-5 combines with J gene TRBJ2-3, with D unclear. Germline V gives CDR1 MNHEY, CDR2 SVGAGI. Trimming cost V 7 bases and J 1 base, with 12 bases left between them. The CDR3 extends over 14 amino acids. Here the CDR3 DNA reads TGTGCCAGCACTACCGGGTCGGGCACAGATACGCAGTATTTT. It translates to CASTTGSGTDTQYF.

This clone appeared once. The chain combines TRBV4-1 with TRBJ2-5; tentative D call: TRBD2 (6 bases). With 2 bases removed from V and 3 bases from J, the gap between germline ends came to 10 bases. The germline V gene encodes CDR1 MGHRA and CDR2 YSYEKL. The CDR3 contains 14 residues. The CDR3 nucleotides are TGCGCCAGCAGCCAACCGTCGGGGGAAGAGACCCAGTACTTC. It codes for CASSQPSGEETQYF.

This chain links TRBV19 with TRBJ2-2; TRBD1 aligns across 9 bases. The CDR3 covers 18 residues. Germline CDR1 reads LNHDA; CDR2 reads SQIVND (reference sequence). V gave up 5 bases and J gave up 1 base; unmatched junction bases: 11. The CDR3, as DNA: TGTGCCAGTAGTGGCCTCCTCGGGACAGGGCTGAACACCGGGGAGCTGTTTTTT. It yields the protein CASSGLLGTGLNTGELFF.

The rearrangement links TRBV5-4 to TRBJ2-7, with a weak D call TRBD2 (6 bases). V dropped 0 bases and J dropped 2 bases, with 15 bases sitting between them. The CDR3 covers 16 residues. Germline loops: CDR1 SGHNT, CDR2 YYREEE (reference sequence). In DNA form, the CDR3 reads TGTGCCAGCAGCTTGGCCGGAGCCCGCGGGGCCTACGAGCAGTACTTC. It is translated as CASSLAGARGAYEQYF.

The CDR3 sequence is CASSQGQGRTDTQYF. CDR3 nucleotides: TGCGCCAGCAGCCAGGGGCAGGGCAGAACAGATACGCAGTATTTT. This chain uses TRBV4-3 with TRBJ2-3, with D possibly TRBD1 on 5 matching bases. This CDR3 spans 15 amino acids. Germline assignment: CDR1 LGHNA and CDR2 YSLEER. V shed 3 bases and J shed 3 bases, with 13 bases lying between them.

The gene calls are TRBV24-1 and TRBJ1-2; 7 nucleotides agree with TRBD1. Germline V gene sequence: CDR1 KGHDR, CDR2 SFDVKD. J gave up 1 base and V 8 bases, and 6 bases lay outside the gene matches. This CDR3 comprises 14 residues. CDR3 protein: CATTRTGGNYGYTF. Written as DNA, the CDR3 is TGTGCCACCACCCGGACAGGAGGTAACTATGGCTACACCTTC.

The V call is TRBV6-2 or TRBV6-3, the J call TRBJ2-3; 10 nucleotides match TRBD1. Trimming cost V 4 bases and J 4 bases; bases outside gene matches: 5. CDR1 and CDR2 (germline): MNHEY, SVGEGT. CDR3 length: 15 amino acids. The CDR3 nucleotides read TGTGCCAGCAGTTCGGGACAGGGGACCGCAGATACGCAGTATTTT. Its translation: CASSSGQGTADTQYF.

This clone was detected only once. J is TRBJ1-5 and V is TRBV6-1; tentatively, D is TRBD1 (5 bases). V was clipped by 1 base and J by 6 bases, with 7 bases between them. Germline V gene sequence: CDR1 MNHNS, CDR2 SASEGT. The CDR3 consists of 13 residues. The CDR3 nucleotides read TGTGCCAGCAGTGAAGAGGGGCGTCAGCCCCAGCATTTT. Its protein product is CASSEEGRQPQHF.

V usage is TRBV6-2 or TRBV6-3 and J usage is TRBJ2-3; D is possibly TRBD2 (5 bases). There are 14 residues in the CDR3. From germline, CDR1 is MNHEY and CDR2 SVGEGT. V lost 4 bases, J lost 4 bases, and 12 bases lay in between. CDR3 loop: CASSSWRVPDTQYF. The CDR3 DNA reads TGTGCCAGCAGTTCTTGGCGGGTACCAGATACGCAGTATTTT.

The V and J genes are TRBV21-1 and TRBJ2-7. TRBV21-1 is a pseudogene. This CDR3 has 15 residues. The CDR3 coding sequence is TGTGCCAGCACCCGTGGGAAGGGCAAATCCTACGAGCAGTACTTC. It codes for CASTRGKGKSYEQYF.

This clone was seen once. The rearrangement links TRBV6-5 to TRBJ1-2; a possible D gene is TRBD1 (5 bases). The V and J ends lost 5 bases and 3 bases respectively, with 10 bases between them. Germline-derived CDR1 and CDR2 are MNHEY and SVGAGI. The CDR3 consists of 13 residues. CDR3 sequence: CASSRDSDYGYTF. In DNA form, the CDR3 reads TGTGCCAGCAGTAGGGACTCGGACTATGGCTACACCTTC.

The V call is TRBV6-1, the J call TRBJ2-3; perhaps D is TRBD1 or TRBD2 (5 bases each). Trimming removed 3 bases at V and 4 bases at J, with 14 bases between. CDR3 length: 15 amino acids. CDR1 is MNHNS, CDR2 SASEGT, per germline. The CDR3 coding sequence is TGTGCCAGCAGTGAGGGGACCCCTGCCCCAGATACGCAGTATTTT. It is translated as CASSEGTPAPDTQYF.

V usage is TRBV24-1 and J usage is TRBJ2-5; 7 positions match TRBD1. V shed 5 bases and J 5 bases; nucleotides not matched to a gene: 1. Germline assignment: CDR1 KGHDR and CDR2 SFDVKD. The CDR3 runs to 12 residues. The CDR3 region is CATSVTGETQYF. The CDR3 coding sequence is TGTGCCACCAGTGTGACAGGGGAGACCCAGTACTTC.

V is TRBV9 and J is TRBJ1-2, with a weak D call TRBD1 (5 bases). The V gene lost 1 base and the J gene lost 4 bases, with 11 bases spanning the gap. The CDR3 runs to 14 residues. Germline lookup yields CDR1 SGDLS and CDR2 YYNGEE. The CDR3 is CASSVSEGSYGYTF. CDR3 DNA: TGTGCCAGCAGCGTATCAGAGGGGAGCTATGGCTACACCTTC.

The chain carries TRBV28 and TRBJ2-2, with D unclear. This CDR3 spans 12 amino acids. The V end lost 8 bases, the J end lost 4 bases, and 8 bases lay between the germline ends. The germline gives CDR1 MDHEN, CDR2 SYDVKM. CDR3 residues: CASPSGTGELFF. CDR3 DNA: TGTGCCAGCCCTAGTGGCACCGGGGAGCTGTTTTTT.

This clone appeared a single time. The chain combines TRBV7-9 with TRBJ2-7, with 12 bases aligning to TRBD2. The junction had 7 bases not matched to a gene; V was cut back by 5 bases and J by 5 bases. CDR1 and CDR2 from the germline V gene are SEHNR and FQNEAQ (reference sequence). This CDR3 has 15 amino acids. CDR3 protein: CASSTTSGGTHEQYF. CDR3 bases: TGTGCCAGCAGCACCACTAGCGGGGGGACCCACGAGCAGTACTTC.

V usage is TRBV7-9 and J usage is TRBJ1-6; 8 bases are shared with TRBD1. The V gene's germline CDR1 is SEHNR and CDR2 FQNEAQ (reference sequence). V lost 5 bases to trimming and J lost 5 bases; unmatched junction nucleotides: 8. The CDR3 runs to 16 residues. The CDR3 protein is CASSPRQGTDNSPLHF. In nucleotides, the CDR3 is TGTGCCAGCAGCCCGCGACAGGGGACCGATAATTCACCCCTCCACTTT.

The V gene is TRBV19, the J gene TRBJ2-4, with TRBD1 as a possible D gene (7 bases). The CDR3 covers 17 residues. Germline V gene data show CDR1 as LNHDA and CDR2 as SQIVND (reference sequence). The V gene lost 3 bases and the J gene lost 0 bases, with 15 bases spanning the gap. CDR3 amino acids: CASSIGGQGVAKNIQYF. In DNA, the CDR3 is TGTGCCAGTAGTATTGGAGGGCAGGGGGTAGCCAAAAACATTCAGTACTTC. The full variable domain, with the rest looked up from reference TRBV19 and TRBJ2-4, is DGGITQSPKYLFRKEGQNVTLSCEQNLNHDAMYWYRQDPGQGLRLIYYSQIVNDFQKGDIAEGYSVSREKKESFPLTVTSAQKNPTAFYLCASSIGGQGVAKNIQYFGAGTRLSVL.